The following is a TCR beta chain sequence with its context. What it recognizes is unknown. The data belong to a study of T cells in Graves' hyperthyroidism and ophthalmopathy. Study-level findings and limits: Appearing also in blood were most of the thyroid clonotypes expanded above 0.001.

For Graves' hyperthyroidism to be stable, ophthalmopathy could not progress within 18 months. On the basis of clinical symptoms, serum thyroxine and TRAb, thyroid ultrasound and orbital computed tomography, diagnoses were made. Researchers took RNA transcripts and amplified the TCR beta CDR3 regions from them. TCR CDR3 regions were first amplified by RT-PCR with HTBI primers. TCRdb recomputed calls from the multiplex PCR reads with MiXCR, one row per CDR3 protein. The top ten clones hold around 45% of a sample with 300,000 or so distinct CDR3 sequences, roughly a fifth of them seen once. The CDR3 totals 14 residues. The V end was cut by 3 bases, the J end by 0 bases, with 7 bases between. Germline CDR1 reads SGDLS; CDR2 reads YYNGEE.

The sample taken for sequencing was blood. V and J are TRBV9 and TRBJ1-3; D is ambiguous. The origin of this receptor is a woman between 45 and 60 years old with Graves' hyperthyroidism. This CDR3 is CASSAQGSGNTIYF. CDR3 bases: TGTGCCAGCAGCGCCCAAGGCTCTGGAAACACCATATATTTT.